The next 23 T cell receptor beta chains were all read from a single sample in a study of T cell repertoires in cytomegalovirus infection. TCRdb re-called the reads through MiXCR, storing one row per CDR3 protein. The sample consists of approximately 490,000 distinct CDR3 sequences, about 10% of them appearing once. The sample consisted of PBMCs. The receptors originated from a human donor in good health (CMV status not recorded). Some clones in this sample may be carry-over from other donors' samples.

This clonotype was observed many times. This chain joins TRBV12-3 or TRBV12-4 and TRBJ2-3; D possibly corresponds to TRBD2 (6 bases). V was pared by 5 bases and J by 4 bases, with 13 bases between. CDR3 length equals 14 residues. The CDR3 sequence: CASSPHRRADTQYF. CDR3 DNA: TGTGCCAGCAGTCCCCATAGGAGGGCAGATACGCAGTATTTT.

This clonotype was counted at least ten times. In DNA form, the CDR3 reads TGTGCCAGTAGGGTTGGACTAGCGGGGCCATACGAGCAGTACTTC. This sequence encodes CASRVGLAGPYEQYF. The chain joins TRBV19 to TRBJ2-7, with 12 positions matching TRBD2. V shed 6 bases and J 4 bases; nucleotides not matched to a gene: 7. Germline V gene lookup returns CDR1 LNHDA and CDR2 SQIVND (reference sequence). The CDR3 contains 15 residues.

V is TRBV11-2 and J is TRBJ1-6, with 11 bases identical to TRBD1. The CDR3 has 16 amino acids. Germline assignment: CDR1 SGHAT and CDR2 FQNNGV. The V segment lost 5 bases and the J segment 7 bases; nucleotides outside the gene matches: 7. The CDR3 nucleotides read TGTGCCAGCAGCCCTCGGACAGGGGGCGGGAATTCACCCCTCCACTTT. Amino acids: CASSPRTGGGNSPLHF.

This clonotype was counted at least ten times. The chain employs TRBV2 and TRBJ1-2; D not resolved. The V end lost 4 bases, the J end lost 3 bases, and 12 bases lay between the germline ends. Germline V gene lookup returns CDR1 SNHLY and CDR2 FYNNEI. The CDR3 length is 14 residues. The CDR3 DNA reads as TGTGCCAGCAGTGGTTCGTCGGGTGACTATGGCTACACCTTC. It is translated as CASSGSSGDYGYTF.

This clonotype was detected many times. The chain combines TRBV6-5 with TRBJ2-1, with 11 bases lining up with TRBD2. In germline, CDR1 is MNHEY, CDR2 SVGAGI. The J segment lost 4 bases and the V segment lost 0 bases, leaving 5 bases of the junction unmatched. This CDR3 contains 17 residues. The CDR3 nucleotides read TGTGCCAGCAGTTACTCTTTTAGCGGGAGGGGGTACAATGAGCAGTTCTTC. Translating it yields CASSYSFSGRGYNEQFF.

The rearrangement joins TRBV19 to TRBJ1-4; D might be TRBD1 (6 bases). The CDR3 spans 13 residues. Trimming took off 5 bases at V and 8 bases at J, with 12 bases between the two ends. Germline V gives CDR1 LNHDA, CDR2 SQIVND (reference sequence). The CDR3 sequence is CASSHRDTEKLFF. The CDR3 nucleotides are TGTGCCAGTAGTCACCGGGACACCGAAAAACTGTTTTTT.

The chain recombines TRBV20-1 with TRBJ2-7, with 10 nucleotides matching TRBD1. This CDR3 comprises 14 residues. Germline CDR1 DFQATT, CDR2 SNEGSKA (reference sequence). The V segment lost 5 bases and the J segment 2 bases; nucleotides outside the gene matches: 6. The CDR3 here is CSAESGQGTYEQYF. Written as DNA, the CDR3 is TGCAGTGCTGAGTCGGGACAGGGGACCTACGAGCAGTACTTC.

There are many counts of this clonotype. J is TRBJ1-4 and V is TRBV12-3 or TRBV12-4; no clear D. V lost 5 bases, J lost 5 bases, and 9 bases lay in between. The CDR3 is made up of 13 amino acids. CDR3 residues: CASSRGLNEKLFF. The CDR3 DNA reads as TGTGCCAGCAGTCGGGGTTTGAATGAAAAACTGTTTTTT.

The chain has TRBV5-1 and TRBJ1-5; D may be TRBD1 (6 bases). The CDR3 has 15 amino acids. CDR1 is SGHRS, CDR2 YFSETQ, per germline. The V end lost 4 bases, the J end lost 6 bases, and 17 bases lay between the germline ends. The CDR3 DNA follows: TGCGCCAGCAGCCCCGAAGGGGGACACCGTCAGCCCCAGCATTTT. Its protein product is CASSPEGGHRQPQHF.

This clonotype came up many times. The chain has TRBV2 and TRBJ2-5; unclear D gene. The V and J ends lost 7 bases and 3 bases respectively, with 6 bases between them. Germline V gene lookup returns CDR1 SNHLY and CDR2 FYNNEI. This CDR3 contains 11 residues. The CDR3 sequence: CASNQEETQYF. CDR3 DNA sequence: TGTGCCAGCAATCAGGAAGAGACCCAGTACTTC.

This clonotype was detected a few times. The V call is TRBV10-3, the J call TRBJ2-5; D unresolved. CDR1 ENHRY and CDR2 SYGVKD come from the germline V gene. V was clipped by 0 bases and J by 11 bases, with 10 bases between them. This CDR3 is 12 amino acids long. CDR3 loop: CAISESGPKQYF. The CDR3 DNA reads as TGTGCCATCAGTGAGTCCGGGCCCAAGCAGTACTTC.

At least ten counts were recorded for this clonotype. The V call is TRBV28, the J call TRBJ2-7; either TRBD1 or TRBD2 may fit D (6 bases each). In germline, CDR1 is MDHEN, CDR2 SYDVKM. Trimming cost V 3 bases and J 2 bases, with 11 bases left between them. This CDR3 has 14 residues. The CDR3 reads CASSFPRGPYEQYF. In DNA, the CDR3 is TGTGCCAGCAGTTTTCCCCGGGGGCCCTACGAGCAGTACTTC.

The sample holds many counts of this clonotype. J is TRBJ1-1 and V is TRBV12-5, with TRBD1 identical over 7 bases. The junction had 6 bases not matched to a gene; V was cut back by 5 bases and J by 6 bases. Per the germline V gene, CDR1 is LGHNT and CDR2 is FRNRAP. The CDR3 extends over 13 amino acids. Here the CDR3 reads CASGPKGAAEAFF. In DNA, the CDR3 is TGTGCTAGTGGTCCTAAGGGGGCGGCTGAAGCTTTCTTT.

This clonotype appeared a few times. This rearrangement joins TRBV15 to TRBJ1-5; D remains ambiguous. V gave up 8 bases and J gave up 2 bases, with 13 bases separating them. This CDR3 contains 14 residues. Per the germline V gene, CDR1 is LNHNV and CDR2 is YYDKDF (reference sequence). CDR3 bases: TGTGCCACCTCCCCCGAGGAGGGCAATCAGCCCCAGCATTTT. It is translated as CATSPEEGNQPQHF.

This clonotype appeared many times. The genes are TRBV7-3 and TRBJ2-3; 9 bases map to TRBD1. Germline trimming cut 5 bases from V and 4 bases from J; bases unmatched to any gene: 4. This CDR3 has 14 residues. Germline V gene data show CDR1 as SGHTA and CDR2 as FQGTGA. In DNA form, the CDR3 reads TGTGCCAGCAGCAGGACAGGGGCCCCAGATACGCAGTATTTT. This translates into CASSRTGAPDTQYF.

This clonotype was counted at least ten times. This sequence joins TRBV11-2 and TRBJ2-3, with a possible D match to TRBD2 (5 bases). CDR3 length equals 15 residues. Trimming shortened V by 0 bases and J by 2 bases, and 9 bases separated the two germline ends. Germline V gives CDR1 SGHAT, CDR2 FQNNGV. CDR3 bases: TGTGCCAGCAGCTTAGACAGGACTGACACAGATACGCAGTATTTT. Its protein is CASSLDRTDTDTQYF.

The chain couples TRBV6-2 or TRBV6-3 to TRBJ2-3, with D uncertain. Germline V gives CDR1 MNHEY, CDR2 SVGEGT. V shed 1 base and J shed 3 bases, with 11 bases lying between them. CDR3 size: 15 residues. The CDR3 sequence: CASSYFKGRTDTQYF. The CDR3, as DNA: TGTGCCAGCAGTTACTTCAAGGGTAGAACAGATACGCAGTATTTT.

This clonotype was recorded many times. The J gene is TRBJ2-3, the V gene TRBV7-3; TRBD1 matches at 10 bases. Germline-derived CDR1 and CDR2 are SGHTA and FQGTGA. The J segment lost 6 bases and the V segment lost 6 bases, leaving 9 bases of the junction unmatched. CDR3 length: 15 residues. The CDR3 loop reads CASRSPGTGDDTQYF. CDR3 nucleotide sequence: TGTGCCAGCAGATCACCCGGGACAGGGGACGATACGCAGTATTTT.

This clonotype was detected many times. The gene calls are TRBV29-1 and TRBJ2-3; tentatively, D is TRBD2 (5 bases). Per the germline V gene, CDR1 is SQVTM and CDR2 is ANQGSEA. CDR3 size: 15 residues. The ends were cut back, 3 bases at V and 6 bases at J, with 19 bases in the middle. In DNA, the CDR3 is TGCAGCGTTGAGTGGGTCGGGAAAACGGGTGATACGCAGTATTTT. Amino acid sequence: CSVEWVGKTGDTQYF.

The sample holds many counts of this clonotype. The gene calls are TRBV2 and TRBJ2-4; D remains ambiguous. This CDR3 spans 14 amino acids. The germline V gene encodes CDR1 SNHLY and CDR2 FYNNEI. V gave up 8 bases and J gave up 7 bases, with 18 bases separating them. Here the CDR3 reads CASHPTAKRNIQYF. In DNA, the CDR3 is TGTGCCAGCCACCCCACGGCTAAAAGGAACATTCAGTACTTC.

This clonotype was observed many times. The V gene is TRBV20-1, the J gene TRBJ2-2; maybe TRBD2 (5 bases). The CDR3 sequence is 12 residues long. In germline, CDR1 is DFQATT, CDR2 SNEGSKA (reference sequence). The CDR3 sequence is CSAGKNTGELFF. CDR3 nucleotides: TGCAGCGCCGGGAAGAACACCGGGGAGCTGTTTTTT.

The CDR3 sequence is CASSGGLVGYEQYF. CDR3 DNA: TGTGCCAGCAGCGGGGGACTAGTCGGATACGAGCAGTACTTC. V usage is TRBV3-1 and J usage is TRBJ2-7; 8 bases agree with TRBD2. The V gene's germline CDR1 is LGHDT and CDR2 YNNKEL (reference sequence). V shed 5 bases and J 4 bases; nucleotides not matched to a gene: 7. The CDR3 contains 14 residues.

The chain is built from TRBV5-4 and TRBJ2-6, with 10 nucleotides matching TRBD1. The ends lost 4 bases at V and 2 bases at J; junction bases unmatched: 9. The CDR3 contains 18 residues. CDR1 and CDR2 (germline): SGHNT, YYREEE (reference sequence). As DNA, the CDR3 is TGTGCCAGCAGCCCCGACAGGGGGCAAGGTACTGGGGCCAACGTCCTGACTTTC. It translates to CASSPDRGQGTGANVLTF.